The 21 T cell receptor beta chains in this list originate from one sample, sequenced in a study of CD8 T cells in ankylosing spondylitis. TCRdb re-called the 5' RACE reads with MiXCR, one entry per CDR3 protein. The sample contains 250,000 to 400,000 distinct CDR3 sequences, approximately 10% of which appear only once. The sample consisted of blood, either unsorted or a sorted T cell fraction (not recorded which). The source of these receptors is a female donor with ankylosing spondylitis or in good health (not recorded which).

Details on this clonotype: A junction end diverges from the germline sequence, so it may reflect a read error. The chain employs TRBV7-4 and TRBJ2-7; D is ambiguous. This CDR3 has 16 amino acids. Germline CDR1 reads SGHVT; CDR2 reads SQSDAQ. In DNA, the CDR3 is TGTGCCAGCAGCTTAGTACCACAGAGACCCTCCCACGAGCAGTACTTC. Its protein product is CASSLVPQRPSHEQYF.

This clonotype was seen repeatedly, ten times or more. The genes are TRBV10-3 and TRBJ1-5; TRBD1 is a possible D gene (5 bases). This CDR3 spans 13 amino acids. Trimming removed 9 bases from V and 2 bases from J, with 11 bases in between. Germline CDR1 is ENHRY and CDR2 is SYGVKD. The CDR3 nucleotides are TGTGCCATAGGGACTTTGGGCAATCAGCCCCAGCATTTT. Translated, it gives CAIGTLGNQPQHF.

This clonotype was detected a few times. The V and J genes are TRBV2 and TRBJ1-5; D is unclear. Germline CDR1 reads SNHLY; CDR2 reads FYNNEI. This CDR3 has 14 residues. The V gene lost 3 bases and the J gene lost 6 bases, with 12 bases spanning the gap. The CDR3: CASSEEGLGQPQHF. CDR3 DNA sequence: TGTGCCAGCAGTGAGGAGGGTTTGGGTCAGCCCCAGCATTTT.

The V and J genes are TRBV3-1 and TRBJ1-1, with D maybe TRBD1 (6 bases). Trimming removed 4 bases from V and 3 bases from J, with 12 bases in between. Germline V gene lookup returns CDR1 LGHDT and CDR2 YNNKEL (reference sequence). The CDR3 is 14 amino acids. CDR3 sequence reads: CASSRRGRDTEAFF. As DNA, the CDR3 is TGTGCCAGCAGCCGAAGGGGGAGGGACACTGAAGCTTTCTTT.

V and J are TRBV7-9 and TRBJ2-1; 9 bases fit TRBD2. V lost 0 bases to trimming and J lost 2 bases; unmatched junction nucleotides: 2. Per the germline V gene, CDR1 is SEHNR and CDR2 is FQNEAQ (reference sequence). The CDR3 is made up of 16 amino acids. The chain's CDR3 is CASSLAAGGTYNEQFF. CDR3 coding DNA: TGTGCCAGCAGCTTAGCCGCGGGGGGGACCTACAATGAGCAGTTCTTC. Full variable domain (rest looked up from reference TRBV7-9 and TRBJ2-1): DTGVSQNPRHKITKRGQNVTFRCDPISEHNRLYWYRQTLGQGPEFLTYFQNEAQLEKSRLLSDRFSAERPKGSFSTLEIQRTEQGDSAMYLCASSLAAGGTYNEQFFGPGTRLTVL.

This clonotype has a handful of counts. This rearrangement joins TRBV6-2 or TRBV6-3 to TRBJ1-5; 7 bases map to TRBD1. The V gene end was trimmed by 6 bases and the J gene end by 1 base; junction bases not matched to a gene: 9. The CDR3 runs to 16 residues. The germline CDR1 and CDR2 sequences are MNHEY and SVGEGT. The DNA of the CDR3 is TGTGCCAGCAGCAAGTGGGGACAGAAGAGCAATCAGCCCCAGCATTTT. It specifies CASSKWGQKSNQPQHF.

The chain combines TRBV27 with TRBJ1-1; 7 positions match TRBD1. CDR3 size: 16 residues. The V and J ends lost 6 bases and 1 base, in that order; junction bases with no gene match: 11. Germline loops: CDR1 MNHEY, CDR2 SMNVEV (reference sequence). CDR3 bases: TGTGCCAGCAGACCATACGACAGGACAGGGAACACTGAAGCTTTCTTT. Translating it yields CASRPYDRTGNTEAFF.

This chain links TRBV28 with TRBJ2-5; 11 bases line up with TRBD2. Trimming cost V 2 bases and J 5 bases; bases outside gene matches: 4. CDR3 length: 15 amino acids. The germline CDR1 and CDR2 sequences are MDHEN and SYDVKM. The DNA for the CDR3 is TGTGCCAGCAGTTTAATTAGCGGGAGGGCGGAGACCCAGTACTTC. This encodes CASSLISGRAETQYF.

The table lists this clonotype with many counts. This chain joins TRBV20-1 and TRBJ2-1; D unclear. Germline assignment: CDR1 DFQATT and CDR2 SNEGSKA (reference sequence). This CDR3 is 12 amino acids long. With 3 bases removed from V and 11 bases from J, the gap between germline ends came to 14 bases. The CDR3 coding sequence is TGCAGTGCTAGGAGGAAAGAGGCTAAGCAGTTCTTC. Its translation: CSARRKEAKQFF.

This clonotype showed up many times. The J gene is TRBJ2-7, the V gene TRBV5-1; possibly TRBD1 for D (5 bases). This CDR3 comprises 13 residues. Trimming pared 0 bases from V and 4 bases from J, leaving 8 bases between. The germline CDR1 and CDR2 sequences are SGHRS and YFSETQ. The CDR3 loop is CASSLEGVYEQYF. In nucleotides, the CDR3 is TGCGCCAGCAGCTTGGAAGGGGTTTACGAGCAGTACTTC.

This clonotype occurred a few times. The V call is TRBV5-1, the J call TRBJ2-4; D not resolved. Germline CDR1 is SGHRS and CDR2 is YFSETQ. The CDR3 length is 15 residues. Trimming left V 0 bases short and J 0 bases short, with 7 bases between. CDR3 sequence (DNA): TGCGCCAGCAGCTTGGTGGCGCCAGCCAAAAACATTCAGTACTTC. The encoded protein is CASSLVAPAKNIQYF.

This clonotype has ten or more counts. J is TRBJ2-7 and V is TRBV4-3; D not certain. This CDR3 comprises 15 residues. The germline V gene has CDR1 LGHNA and CDR2 YSLEER. Trimming left V 3 bases short and J 4 bases short, with 16 bases between. DNA for the CDR3: TGCGCCAGCAGCCATGCCGTGTCAAACCAATACGAGCAGTACTTC. It encodes CASSHAVSNQYEQYF.

This clonotype occurred many times. The chain couples TRBV20-1 to TRBJ2-7; TRBD2 is a possible D gene (5 bases). This CDR3 contains 14 residues. The V end lost 3 bases, the J end lost 3 bases, and 15 bases lay between the germline ends. The V gene's germline CDR1 is DFQATT and CDR2 SNEGSKA (reference sequence). CDR3 in DNA: TGCAGTGCTAGGAGTCTTGCGGAGGACTACGAGCAGTACTTC. Its protein product is CSARSLAEDYEQYF.

This clonotype appeared once. Just one base apart from a much larger clone, this may be a read error. This chain links TRBV12-3 or TRBV12-4 with TRBJ1-5; D not certain. This CDR3 has 14 amino acids. Trimming removed 4 bases from V and 6 bases from J, with 13 bases in between. The CDR3 sequence is CASSSSGFTQPQHF. Here the CDR3 DNA reads TGTGCCAGCAGTTCATCTGGGTTTACTCAGCCCCAGCATTTT.

This clonotype was detected many times. The CDR3 is CSVEGQGDNEKLFF. The CDR3, as DNA: TGCAGCGTCGAGGGGCAGGGGGATAATGAAAAACTGTTTTTT. The chain recombines TRBV29-1 with TRBJ1-4; 7 nucleotides agree with TRBD1. The V segment lost 6 bases and the J segment 4 bases; nucleotides outside the gene matches: 8. In germline, CDR1 is SQVTM, CDR2 ANQGSEA. The CDR3 length is 14 residues. Supplemented by reference TRBV29-1 and TRBJ1-4, the full variable domain reads SAVISQKPSRDICQRGTSLTIQCQVDSQVTMMFWYRQQPGQSLTLIATANQGSEATYESGFVIDKFPISRPNLTFSTLTVSNMSPEDSSIYLCSVEGQGDNEKLFFGSGTQLSVL.

The V call is TRBV12-3 or TRBV12-4, the J call TRBJ2-7; TRBD1 or TRBD2 may be the D gene (5 bases each). Trimming removed 6 bases from V and 0 bases from J, with 12 bases in between. The CDR3 has 14 residues. The CDR3 here is CASRGDVTSYEQYF. For the CDR3, the DNA is TGTGCCAGCAGGGGGGACGTGACCTCCTACGAGCAGTACTTC.

This clonotype was seen at least ten times. The chain couples TRBV7-2 to TRBJ2-7; no reliable D call. There are 13 residues in the CDR3. Germline lookup yields CDR1 SGHTA and CDR2 FQGNSA. Trimming took off 1 base at V and 4 bases at J, with 8 bases between the two ends. The chain's CDR3 is CASSLGSVYEQYF. For the CDR3, the DNA is TGTGCCAGCAGCTTAGGGTCGGTATACGAGCAGTACTTC.

This clonotype was seen repeatedly, ten times or more. The chain uses TRBV5-1 and TRBJ2-1; D not resolved. This CDR3 is built from 15 residues. Germline assignment: CDR1 SGHRS and CDR2 YFSETQ. Between the trimmed V and J ends, which lost 6 bases and 8 bases, there was a span of 21 bases. The CDR3 DNA reads TGCGCCAGCACCATGCAAGGGATAGGGTTAGATGAGCAGTTCTTC. Its protein is CASTMQGIGLDEQFF.

Many counts were recorded for this clonotype. The chain recombines TRBV12-3 or TRBV12-4 with TRBJ2-3; 12 nucleotides match TRBD2. The CDR3 length is 17 residues. J lost 6 bases, V lost 3 bases, and 10 bases had no gene match. CDR3 nucleotide sequence: TGTGCCAGCAGTTTGGGAATACTAGCGGGAGGTTACGATACGCAGTATTTT. Its protein product is CASSLGILAGGYDTQYF.

This clonotype was observed many times. This chain joins TRBV20-1 and TRBJ2-3, with D perhaps being TRBD1 or TRBD2 (6 bases each). V shed 6 bases and J shed 5 bases, with 27 bases lying between them. The CDR3 runs to 17 residues. Germline CDR1 DFQATT, CDR2 SNEGSKA (reference sequence). The CDR3 DNA sequence: TGCAGTGCCAAACGACCTCTAGCGTCCCCCAGGGGAGATACGCAGTATTTT. It specifies CSAKRPLASPRGDTQYF.

There are many counts of this clonotype. The chain recombines TRBV20-1 with TRBJ2-7, with D perhaps TRBD1 (7 bases). The CDR3 is 13 residues long. V gave up 3 bases and J gave up 6 bases, with 15 bases separating them. Germline values: CDR1 DFQATT, CDR2 SNEGSKA (reference sequence). The CDR3 loop is CSASVVQGGEQYF. The DNA of the CDR3 is TGCAGTGCTAGCGTCGTGCAGGGGGGCGAGCAGTACTTC.